This T cell receptor (beta chain) is drawn from a study of blood T cell repertoires in COVID-19. Looking at the study overall: There were acute and convalescent COVID-19 samples, and they came from the United States, Italy and Spain. T cells, B-cell-depleted T cells, or PBMCs provided the cDNA or gDNA that served as material.

Original data processing: Amplifying reference gene primers gave estimates of nucleated cell counts. Sequencing was performed with immunoSEQ multiplex PCR; in TCRdb, only in-frame clones are kept and a portion is missing. V and J calls and clone size are given by that table; D and trimming were obtained from the DNA. The sample contains nearly 80,000 clones, roughly 80% of which appear only once. This CDR3 is built from 18 residues. Germline CDR1 SGDLS, CDR2 YYNGEE. The V and J ends lost 1 base and 0 bases respectively, with 18 bases between them. The gene calls are TRBV9 and TRBJ2-3, with unresolved D. This TCR came from a woman in her seventies with acute or convalescent COVID-19. The sample was peripheral blood. CDR3: CASSVSLMRSSSTDTQYF. CDR3 in DNA: TGTGCCAGCAGCGTATCTCTAATGCGGAGCTCTAGCACAGATACGCAGTATTTT.